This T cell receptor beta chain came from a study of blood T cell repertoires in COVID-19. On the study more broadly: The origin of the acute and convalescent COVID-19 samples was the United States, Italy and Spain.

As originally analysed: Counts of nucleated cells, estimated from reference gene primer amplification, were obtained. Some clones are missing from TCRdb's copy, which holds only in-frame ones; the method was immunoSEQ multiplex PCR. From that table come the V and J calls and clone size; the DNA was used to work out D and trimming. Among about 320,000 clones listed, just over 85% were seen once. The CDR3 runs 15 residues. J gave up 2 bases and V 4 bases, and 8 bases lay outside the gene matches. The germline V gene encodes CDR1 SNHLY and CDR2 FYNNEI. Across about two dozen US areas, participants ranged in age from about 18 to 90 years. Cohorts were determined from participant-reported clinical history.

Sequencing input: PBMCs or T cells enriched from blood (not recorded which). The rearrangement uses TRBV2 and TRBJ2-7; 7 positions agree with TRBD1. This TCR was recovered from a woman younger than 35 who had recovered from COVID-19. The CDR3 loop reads CASSVERGLTYEQYF. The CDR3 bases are TGTGCCAGCAGTGTTGAAAGGGGGCTAACCTACGAGCAGTACTTC.